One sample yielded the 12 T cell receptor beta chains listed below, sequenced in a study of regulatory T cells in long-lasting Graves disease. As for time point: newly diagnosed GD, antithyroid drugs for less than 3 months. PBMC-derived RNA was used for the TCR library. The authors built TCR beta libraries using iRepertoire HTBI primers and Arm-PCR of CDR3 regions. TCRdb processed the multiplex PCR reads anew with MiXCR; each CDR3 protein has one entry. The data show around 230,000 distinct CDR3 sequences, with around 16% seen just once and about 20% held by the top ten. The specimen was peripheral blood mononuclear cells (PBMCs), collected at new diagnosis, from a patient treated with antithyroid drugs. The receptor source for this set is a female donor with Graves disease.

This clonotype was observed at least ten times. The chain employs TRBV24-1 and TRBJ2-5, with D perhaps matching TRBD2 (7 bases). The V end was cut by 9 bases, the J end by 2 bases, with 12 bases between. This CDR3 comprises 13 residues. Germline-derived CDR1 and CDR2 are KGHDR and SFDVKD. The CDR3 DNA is TGTGCCACCGGGAGGGGGATGCAAGAGACCCAGTACTTC. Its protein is CATGRGMQETQYF.

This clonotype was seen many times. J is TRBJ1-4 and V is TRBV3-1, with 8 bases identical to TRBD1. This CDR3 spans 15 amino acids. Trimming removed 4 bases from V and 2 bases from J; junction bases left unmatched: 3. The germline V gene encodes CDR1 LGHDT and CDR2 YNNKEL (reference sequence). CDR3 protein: CASSRRGRTNEKLFF. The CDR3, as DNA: TGTGCCAGCAGCCGCAGGGGGCGGACTAATGAAAAACTGTTTTTT.

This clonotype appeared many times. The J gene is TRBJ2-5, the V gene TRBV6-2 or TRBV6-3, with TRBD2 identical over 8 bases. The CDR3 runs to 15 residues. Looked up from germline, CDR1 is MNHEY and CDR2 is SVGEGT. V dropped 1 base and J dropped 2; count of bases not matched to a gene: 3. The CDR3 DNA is TGTGCCAGCAGTTACTGGGGCGGGGGGCAAGAGACCCAGTACTTC. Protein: CASSYWGGGQETQYF.

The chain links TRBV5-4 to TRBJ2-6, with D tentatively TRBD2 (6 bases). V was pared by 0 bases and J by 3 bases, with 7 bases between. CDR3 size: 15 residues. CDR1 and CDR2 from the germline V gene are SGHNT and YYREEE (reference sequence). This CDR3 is CASSLAGVGANVLTF. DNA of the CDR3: TGTGCCAGCAGCTTGGCGGGGGTTGGGGCCAACGTCCTGACTTTC.

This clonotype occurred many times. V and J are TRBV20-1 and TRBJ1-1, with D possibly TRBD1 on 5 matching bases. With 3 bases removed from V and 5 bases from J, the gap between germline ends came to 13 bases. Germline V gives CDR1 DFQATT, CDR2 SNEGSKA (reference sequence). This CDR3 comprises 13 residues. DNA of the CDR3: TGCAGTGCTAGTAGGGGCGCGGGAACTGAAGCTTTCTTT. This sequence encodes CSASRGAGTEAFF.

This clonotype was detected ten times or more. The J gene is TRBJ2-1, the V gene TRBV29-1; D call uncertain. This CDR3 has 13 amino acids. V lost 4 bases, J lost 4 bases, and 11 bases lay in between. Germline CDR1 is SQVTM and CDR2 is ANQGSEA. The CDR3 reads CSVVESAYNEQFF. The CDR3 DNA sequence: TGCAGCGTTGTCGAGTCGGCTTACAATGAGCAGTTCTTC.

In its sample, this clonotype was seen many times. The CDR3 region is CASSPYQGPGGDNEQFF. For the CDR3, the DNA is TGTGCCAGCTCACCTTATCAGGGACCTGGAGGGGACAATGAGCAGTTCTTC. The chain employs TRBV18 and TRBJ2-1, with D possibly TRBD2 on 6 matching bases. The CDR3 is 17 amino acids. V was trimmed by 3 bases and J by 5 bases, leaving 20 bases between them. Per germline, CDR1 KGHSH and CDR2 LQKENI.

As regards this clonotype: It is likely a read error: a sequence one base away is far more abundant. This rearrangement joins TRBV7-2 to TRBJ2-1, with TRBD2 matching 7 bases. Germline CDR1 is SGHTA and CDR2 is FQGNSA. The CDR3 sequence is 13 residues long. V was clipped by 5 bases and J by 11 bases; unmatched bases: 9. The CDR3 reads CASSLAGRSKQFF. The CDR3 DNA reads TGTGCCAGCAGCCTCGCCGGGAGGAGTAAGCAGTTCTTC.

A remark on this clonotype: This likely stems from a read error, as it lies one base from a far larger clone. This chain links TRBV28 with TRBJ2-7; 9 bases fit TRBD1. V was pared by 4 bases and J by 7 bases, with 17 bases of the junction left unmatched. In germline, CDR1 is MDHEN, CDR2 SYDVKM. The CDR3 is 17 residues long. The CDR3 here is CASSSRPGQGAYNEQYF. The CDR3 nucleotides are TGTGCCAGCAGTTCGCGACCGGGACAGGGTGCCTACAATGAGCAGTACTTC.

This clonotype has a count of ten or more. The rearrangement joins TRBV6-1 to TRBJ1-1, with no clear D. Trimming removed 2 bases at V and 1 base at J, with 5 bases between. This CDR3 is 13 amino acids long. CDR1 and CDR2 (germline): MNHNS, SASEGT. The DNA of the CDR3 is TGTGCCAGCAGTGAAAAGAGGAACACTGAAGCTTTCTTT. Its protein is CASSEKRNTEAFF.

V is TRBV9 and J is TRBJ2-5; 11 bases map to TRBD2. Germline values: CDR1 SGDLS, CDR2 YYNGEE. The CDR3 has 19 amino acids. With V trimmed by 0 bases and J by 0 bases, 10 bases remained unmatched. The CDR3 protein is CASSVEGTSGEGNQETQYF. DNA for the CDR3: TGTGCCAGCAGCGTAGAGGGGACTAGCGGAGAGGGGAACCAAGAGACCCAGTACTTC.

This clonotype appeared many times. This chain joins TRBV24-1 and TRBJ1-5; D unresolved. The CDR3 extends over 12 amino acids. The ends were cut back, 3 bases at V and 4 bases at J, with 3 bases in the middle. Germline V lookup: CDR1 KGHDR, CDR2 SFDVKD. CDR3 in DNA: TGTGCCACCAGTGATGTGAATCAGCCCCAGCATTTT. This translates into CATSDVNQPQHF.